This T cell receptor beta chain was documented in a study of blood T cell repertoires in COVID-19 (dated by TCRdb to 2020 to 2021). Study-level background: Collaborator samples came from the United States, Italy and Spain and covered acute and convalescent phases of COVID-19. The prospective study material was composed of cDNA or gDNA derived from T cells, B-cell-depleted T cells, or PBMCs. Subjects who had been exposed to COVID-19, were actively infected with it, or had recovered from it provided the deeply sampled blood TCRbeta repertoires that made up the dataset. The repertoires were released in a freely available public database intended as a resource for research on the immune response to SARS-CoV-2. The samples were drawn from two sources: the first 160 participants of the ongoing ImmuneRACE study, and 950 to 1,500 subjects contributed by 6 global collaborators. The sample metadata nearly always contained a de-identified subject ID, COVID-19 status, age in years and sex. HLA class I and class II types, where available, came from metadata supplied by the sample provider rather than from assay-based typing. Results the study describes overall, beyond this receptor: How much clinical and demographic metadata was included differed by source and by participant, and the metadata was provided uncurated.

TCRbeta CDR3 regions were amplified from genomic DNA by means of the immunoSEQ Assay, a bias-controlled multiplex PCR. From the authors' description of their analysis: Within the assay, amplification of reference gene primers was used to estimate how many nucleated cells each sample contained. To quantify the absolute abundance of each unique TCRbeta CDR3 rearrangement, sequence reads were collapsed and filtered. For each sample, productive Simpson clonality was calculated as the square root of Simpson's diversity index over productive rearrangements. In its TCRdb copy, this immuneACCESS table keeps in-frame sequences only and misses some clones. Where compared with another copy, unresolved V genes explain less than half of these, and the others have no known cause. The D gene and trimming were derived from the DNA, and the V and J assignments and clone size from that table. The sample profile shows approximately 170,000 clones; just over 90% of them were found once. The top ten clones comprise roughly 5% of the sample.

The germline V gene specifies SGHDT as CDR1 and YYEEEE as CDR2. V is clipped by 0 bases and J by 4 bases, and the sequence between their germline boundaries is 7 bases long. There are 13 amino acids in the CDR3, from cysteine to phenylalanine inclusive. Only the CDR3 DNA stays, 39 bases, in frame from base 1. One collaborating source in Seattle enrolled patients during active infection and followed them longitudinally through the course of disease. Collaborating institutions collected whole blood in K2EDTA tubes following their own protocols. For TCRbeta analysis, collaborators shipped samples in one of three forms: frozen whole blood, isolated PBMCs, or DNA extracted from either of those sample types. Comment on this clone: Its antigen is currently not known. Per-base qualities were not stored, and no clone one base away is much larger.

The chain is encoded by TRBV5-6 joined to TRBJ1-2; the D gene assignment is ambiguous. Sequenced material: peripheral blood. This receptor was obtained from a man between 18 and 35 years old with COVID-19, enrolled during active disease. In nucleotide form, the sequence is TGTGCCAGCAGCTTGGGAGTGTCCTATGGCTACACCTTC. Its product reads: CASSLGVSYGYTF. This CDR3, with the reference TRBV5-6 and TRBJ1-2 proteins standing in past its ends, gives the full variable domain DAGVTQSPTHLIKTRGQQVTLRCSPKSGHDTVSWYQQALGQGPQFIFQYYEEEERQRGNFPDRFSGHQFPNYSSELNVNALLLGDSALYLCASSLGVSYGYTFGSGTRLTVV.